This T cell receptor beta chain is drawn from a study of blood T cell repertoires in COVID-19. Study background: Donors of Cohort 3 who recovered were those that had two negative PCRs, clearance, or symptom resolution. PBMCs, B-cell-depleted T cells, or T cells were the source of the cDNA or gDNA that made up the material.

TCRdb's table, derived via immunoSEQ multiplex PCR, lists solely in-frame clones and lacks some. Here the sample spans about 200,000 clones, approximately 90% being singletons. Categorization into cohorts depended on clinical history that participants reported. With V trimmed by 6 bases and J by 4 bases, 2 bases remained unmatched. CDR1 is SGHNT, CDR2 YENEEA, per germline. The CDR3 has 13 amino acids. This receptor was identified in a woman in her forties in a cohort exposed to, infected with or recovered from COVID-19 (not recorded which). Sequenced material: PBMCs or T cells enriched from blood (not recorded which). This chain joins TRBV11-3 and TRBJ1-3; TRBD1 agrees at 8 bases. The CDR3 nucleotides read TGTGCCAGCAGTGACAGGGGAGGAAACACCATATATTTT. Its translation: CASSDRGGNTIYF.